The sequence of this T cell receptor beta chain was determined in a study of vaccination effects on CD4 cells after COVID-19. The method was immunoSEQ multiplex PCR; TCRdb's version includes in-frame clones alone and lacks a portion of them. The sample lists roughly 35,000 clones; about three fifths were seen once. Under the ViraFEST assay, PBMC were stimulated with viral peptide pools so that antigen-specific CD4+ T cells expanded. Sequencing was performed afterwards. With approximately 9 days of culture completed, CD4+ T cells were isolated. The study found no prior SARS-CoV-2 infection in the vaccine recipients, who tested negative for nucleocapsid antibodies. A half-volume exchange with IL-2 medium occurred on days 3 and 7. Details on this clone: What it binds is unknown.

V lost 4 bases and J lost 5, with 12 bases in between. This CDR3 has 14 residues. CDR1 is SGHRS, CDR2 YFSETQ, per germline. This clonotype was obtained from a human donor who received a COVID-19 vaccine. The V and J genes are TRBV5-1 and TRBJ2-2, with D hard to call. The source material was CD4+ T cells from PBMCs cultured with HCoV-OC43 spike peptides, sampled before COVID-19 vaccination. The subset denotes: HCoV-OC43 spike overlapping peptide pool stimulation. CDR3 nucleotide sequence: TGCGCCAGCAGCGTAGTCGGTACTACCGGGGAGCTGTTTTTT. Encoded protein: CASSVVGTTGELFF.